This TCR beta chain was recovered during a study of T cells in Graves' hyperthyroidism and ophthalmopathy. General observations from the study: Model predictions of ophthalmopathy came a median around 7.1 months before onset.

RNA transcripts gave rise to amplified TCR beta CDR3 regions. Initially, a first-round RT-PCR of the TCR CDR3 employed the HTBI primer set. TCRdb redid the calling of the multiplex PCR reads with MiXCR, one entry per CDR3 protein. The sample has a few hundred thousand distinct CDR3 sequences; roughly 25% are singletons. CDR1 is MGHRA and CDR2 is YSYEKL in the germline V gene. There are 13 residues in the CDR3. Clinical symptoms, serum thyroxine and TRAb, thyroid ultrasound and orbital computed tomography were used for the diagnoses. Fresh 10 ml peripheral blood yielded PBMCs. About this clonotype: The target antigen is unknown.

This TCR came from a man over 45 with Graves' hyperthyroidism. The sequencing input was blood. The chain employs TRBV4-1 and TRBJ2-5; D is undetermined. The DNA end is a closer match to TRBJ2-7, so the J assignment may be wrong. CDR3 loop: CASSQDLALEQYF. CDR3 bases: TGCGCCAGCAGCCAAGATTTGGCGCTCGAGCAGTACTTC.